This record concerns one T cell receptor beta chain sequence. Its cognate antigen is unknown. The sample has other DNA sequences that encode this CDR3 too. Germline CDR1 is SGHDT and CDR2 is YYEEEE. V was shortened by 0 bases and J by 2 bases, with 6 bases between the two germline ends. The CDR3 runs to 15 residues. These data come from a study of shared clonotypes between healthy human individuals. Study context: Serving as donors were a couple of women and three men, whose ages spanned 18 to 49.

Regarding the study as a whole: Investigators collected only blood, and repertoires in tissues likely differ.

Deep level was the assay's run setting. This table comes from immunoSEQ multiplex PCR, and its TCRdb copy is limited to in-frame clones, with some not included. Of 2 million to 2.5 million clones listed, approximately 95% are singletons. The receptor comes from a man between 18 and 29 years old in good health. The gene calls are TRBV5-6 and TRBJ1-6; D is possibly TRBD1 (5 bases). Sequenced material: naive CD4+ T cells sorted from blood. Specified subset: CD45RA+ positively selected. CDR3 residues: CASSLGQTYNSPLHF. Here the CDR3 DNA reads TGTGCCAGCAGCTTGGGACAGACCTATAATTCACCCCTCCACTTT.